The T cell receptor (beta chain) under discussion was sequenced for a study of T-cell memory formation after mild COVID-19. cDNA libraries for TCR alpha and TCR beta, carrying sample barcodes and UMIs, came from 5'RACE with constant-segment primers. A single record per CDR3 protein comes from TCRdb applying MiXCR to the 5' RACE reads. The table shows around 300,000 distinct CDR3 sequences, with roughly an eighth occurring only once. Trimming cost V 1 base and J 4 bases, with 10 bases left between them. The CDR3 runs 15 residues. Germline V gives CDR1 LGHDT, CDR2 YNNKEL (reference sequence). The sample consisted of PBMCs or a T cell subset sorted from them (not recorded which). V is TRBV3-1 and J is TRBJ2-2, with D uncertain. This sequence originates from a man aged 18 to 35 who had mild COVID-19 (a few samples of this study predate the infection). Cell type and time point are not known. The chain's CDR3 is CASSQVRQSTGELFF. In DNA, the CDR3 is TGTGCCAGCAGCCAAGTTCGGCAGAGCACCGGGGAGCTGTTTTTT.